In its sample, the clone carrying this T cell receptor beta chain was seen many times. The antigen remains undetermined. Germline-derived CDR1 and CDR2 are SGHRS and YFSETQ. This CDR3 has 16 amino acids. V lost 0 bases to trimming and J lost 4 bases; unmatched junction nucleotides: 7. Amplification of TCR beta CDR3 regions used RNA as the template. An initial round of RT-PCR targeting the TCR CDR3 relied on the HTBI primer set. In TCRdb, the multiplex PCR reads were re-called with MiXCR into one record per CDR3 protein. The data show some 250,000 distinct CDR3 sequences, roughly 15% seen once. These data are taken from a study of T cells in Graves' hyperthyroidism and ophthalmopathy. Whole-study results and caveats: With a median lead of about 6.9 months before onset, the model predicted ophthalmopathy. The blood repertoire included most of the expanded thyroid clonotypes above 0.001.

Patients aged 18 to 65 had newly diagnosed hyperthyroidism that had lasted under 2 months. Uncontrolled infection, other autoimmune disease, pregnancy or lactation led to exclusion. The sequenced sample consisted of blood. The chain carries TRBV5-1 and TRBJ2-5, with 9 bases aligning to TRBD1. This receptor was identified in a woman aged 45-65 years with Graves' hyperthyroidism that later progressed to Graves' ophthalmopathy. The CDR3 nucleotides are TGCGCCAGCAGCTTGGCGGACAGGGGTGAAGGAGAGACCCAGTACTTC. As protein: CASSLADRGEGETQYF.